This T cell receptor beta chain was sequenced in a study of T-cell memory formation after mild COVID-19. TCR alpha and TCR beta cDNA libraries with sample barcodes and UMIs came from 5'RACE using constant-segment primers. TCRdb reanalysed the 5' RACE reads using MiXCR and keeps one entry per CDR3 protein. This sample has about 88,000 distinct CDR3 sequences, with more than 20% found just once. Trimming shortened V by 1 base and J by 0 bases, and 12 bases separated the two germline ends. The CDR3 is made up of 16 amino acids. Germline V gene data show CDR1 as MGHRA and CDR2 as YSYEKL. Sequencing was performed on PBMCs or a T cell subset sorted from them (not recorded which). The genes are TRBV4-1 and TRBJ2-5, with D perhaps matching TRBD1 (6 bases). The origin of this receptor is a man between 18 and 35 years old who had mild COVID-19 (a few samples of this study predate the infection). Cell type and time point are not known. DNA for the CDR3: TGCGCCAGCAGCCAAGTTGAGGGGGTGGACCAAGAGACCCAGTACTTC. Its protein is CASSQVEGVDQETQYF.